This T cell receptor beta chain was identified during a study of vaccination effects on CD4 cells after COVID-19. Expansion with viral peptide pools was applied to antigen-specific CD4+ T cells by the ViraFEST assay prior to sequencing. Researchers isolated CD4+ T cells once ten to eleven days of culture had elapsed. As their vaccination, participants received two doses of either BNT162b2 or mRNA-1273. Half-medium changes using IL-2 medium occurred on days 3 and 7. This CDR3 region has 16 residues. V lost 3 bases, J lost 6 bases, and 10 bases stayed unmatched. Germline CDR1 reads KGHSH; CDR2 reads LQKENI. With respect to this clone: Its antigen is currently unknown.

TCRdb's copy holds only in-frame clones and misses some; the assay was immunoSEQ multiplex PCR. The sample carries 75,000 to 100,000 clones, around four fifths recorded once. The origin of this receptor is a human donor who received a COVID-19 vaccine. The starting material was CD4+ T cells from PBMCs cultured with HCoV-OC43 spike peptides, obtained after COVID-19 vaccination. Subset: HCoV-OC43 spike overlapping peptide pool stimulation. The gene calls are TRBV18 and TRBJ1-2; 10 bases line up with TRBD1. CDR3 nucleotide sequence: TGTGCCAGCTCACCTTCCCGGGACAGGGGAGGAGATGGCTACACCTTC. Translating gives CASSPSRDRGGDGYTF.